This T cell receptor beta chain was sequenced during a study of cytomegalovirus exposure and HLA in healthy donors. The study's findings and limits: The authors enumerated 150 to 200 TCR beta chains as linked to cytomegalovirus. The authors assumed roughly uniform sequencing depth across donors for presence/absence analyses. In a later analysis, at a false discovery rate of 0.05, roughly 17,000 TCR beta sequences were associated with HLA alleles.

In the PCR, 60 Vbeta and 13 Jbeta primers were used. Sequencing used immunoSEQ multiplex PCR; TCRdb keeps in-frame clones, though not all of them. The data show approximately 59,000 clones, 70% to 85% seen once. The sample holds one count of this clone. Its target is not known. The sequenced sample was PBMCs. The source is a girl aged 5-17 years in good health and CMV-seropositive.

The CDR3, as DNA: TGTGCCAGCAGCCCTGGACAGTTGGCCTACAATGAGCAGTTCTTC. Translation: CASSPGQLAYNEQFF. The chain employs TRBV11-3 and TRBJ2-1; tentative D call: TRBD1 (6 bases). V was shortened by 5 bases and J by 2 bases, with 13 bases between the two germline ends. This CDR3 is 15 amino acids long. Looked up from germline, CDR1 is SGHNT and CDR2 is YENEEA.